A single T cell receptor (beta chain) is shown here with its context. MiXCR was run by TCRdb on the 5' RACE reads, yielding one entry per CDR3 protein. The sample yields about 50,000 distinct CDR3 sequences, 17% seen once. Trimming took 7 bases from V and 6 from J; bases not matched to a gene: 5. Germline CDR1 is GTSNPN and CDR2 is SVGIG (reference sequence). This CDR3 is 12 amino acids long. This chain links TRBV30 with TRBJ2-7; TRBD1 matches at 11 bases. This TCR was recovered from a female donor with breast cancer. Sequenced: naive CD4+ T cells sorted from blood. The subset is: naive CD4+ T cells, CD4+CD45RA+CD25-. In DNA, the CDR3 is TGTGCCTCTGGACAGGGGGCCGGCGAGCAGTACTTC. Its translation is CASGQGAGEQYF.